The 25 T cell receptor beta chains below come from one sample, sequenced in a study of cytomegalovirus exposure and HLA in healthy donors. The primer mix had 60 Vbeta and 13 Jbeta primers. Measured with immunoSEQ multiplex PCR; TCRdb has only the in-frame clones, and not every one. The table includes about 200,000 clones, roughly 85% detected once. Sequenced input: PBMCs. The receptors shown here come from a woman between 45 and 60 years old in good health and CMV-seronegative.

V gene TRBV19 combines with J gene TRBJ1-3, with D uncertain. Germline CDR1 and CDR2: LNHDA and SQIVND (reference sequence). V was clipped by 3 bases and J by 0 bases, with 12 bases between them. The CDR3 consists of 16 residues. Here the CDR3 DNA reads TGTGCCAGTAGTATTTCAGGTGATGCCTCTGGAAACACCATATATTTT. Encoded protein: CASSISGDASGNTIYF.

The chain recombines TRBV19 with TRBJ1-3, with D possibly being TRBD1 (5 bases). The V and J ends lost 2 bases and 0 bases respectively, with 11 bases between them. CDR3 size: 16 residues. Germline loops: CDR1 LNHDA, CDR2 SQIVND (reference sequence). The CDR3 DNA sequence: TGTGCCAGTAGTATAAAGGGGCGACTCTCTGGAAACACCATATATTTT. Protein sequence: CASSIKGRLSGNTIYF.

This chain's CDR3 is CASSLGGTSSYEQYF. CDR3 bases: TGTGCCAGCAGCTTAGGTGGGACTAGCTCCTACGAGCAGTACTTC. V usage is TRBV7-3 and J usage is TRBJ2-7; 8 bases agree with TRBD2. Looked up from germline, CDR1 is SGHTA and CDR2 is FQGTGA. CDR3 size: 15 residues. With V trimmed by 2 bases and J by 0 bases, 3 bases remained unmatched.

The genes are TRBV27 and TRBJ1-4; D is unclear. V lost 7 bases, J lost 0 bases, and 9 bases lay in between. This CDR3 region has 14 residues. CDR1 is MNHEY, CDR2 SMNVEV, per germline (reference sequence). The CDR3 protein is CASIIFATNEKLFF. For the CDR3, the DNA is TGTGCCAGCATTATCTTTGCAACTAATGAAAAACTGTTTTTT.

This chain links TRBV5-1 with TRBJ2-5; D is ambiguous. Germline CDR1 reads SGHRS; CDR2 reads YFSETQ. V was trimmed by 0 bases and J by 10 bases, leaving 7 bases between them. CDR3 size: 11 residues. The CDR3 nucleotides read TGCGCCAGCAGCTTGGATGTAGACCAGTACTTC. Its translation: CASSLDVDQYF.

The CDR3 loop is CASSVGGRNTGELFF. The CDR3 DNA reads TGTGCCAGCAGCGTAGGCGGGAGGAACACCGGGGAGCTGTTTTTT. This chain links TRBV9 with TRBJ2-2; 7 bases are a match to TRBD2. Germline V lookup: CDR1 SGDLS, CDR2 YYNGEE. The CDR3 is 15 residues long. Trimming at V came to 0 bases and at J to 1 base, leaving 0 bases not matched to a gene.

V gene TRBV7-9 combines with J gene TRBJ2-3; 9 positions match TRBD1. V was pared by 3 bases and J by 3 bases, with 16 bases of the junction left unmatched. This CDR3 contains 19 residues. CDR1 and CDR2 from the germline V gene are SEHNR and FQNEAQ (reference sequence). The CDR3 protein is CASSFHSGTGKGETDTQYF. The CDR3 DNA sequence: TGTGCCAGCAGCTTTCATTCCGGGACAGGGAAAGGAGAGACAGATACGCAGTATTTT. The full variable domain, with the rest looked up from reference TRBV7-9 and TRBJ2-3, is DTGVSQNPRHKITKRGQNVTFRCDPISEHNRLYWYRQTLGQGPEFLTYFQNEAQLEKSRLLSDRFSAERPKGSFSTLEIQRTEQGDSAMYLCASSFHSGTGKGETDTQYFGPGTRLTVL.

The V and J genes are TRBV29-1 and TRBJ1-2, with 7 bases matching TRBD1. V lost 0 bases to trimming and J lost 0 bases; unmatched junction nucleotides: 13. The CDR3 length is 18 residues. Germline CDR1 SQVTM, CDR2 ANQGSEA. CDR3 coding DNA: TGCAGCGTTGAAGATCCGGGTAGGGGGCCGGTAGCTAACTATGGCTACACCTTC. Its protein is CSVEDPGRGPVANYGYTF.

The rearrangement joins TRBV11-1 to TRBJ2-3; perhaps TRBD1 as D (6 bases). Germline assignment: CDR1 SGHAT and CDR2 FQDESV (reference sequence). The CDR3 is made up of 13 amino acids. V gave up 6 bases and J gave up 5 bases, with 12 bases separating them. CDR3 bases: TGTGCCAGCAGGACACAGGGTGTAGATACGCAGTATTTT. Translated: CASRTQGVDTQYF.

This clone was seen just once. The V call is TRBV9, the J call TRBJ1-3; no definite D call. Trimming cost V 2 bases and J 1 base, with 4 bases left between them. The CDR3 is 13 amino acids. Germline loops: CDR1 SGDLS, CDR2 YYNGEE. The CDR3 DNA reads TGTGCCAGCAGCGTTATATCTGGAAACACCATATATTTT. It translates to CASSVISGNTIYF.

This clone occurred once. This sequence joins TRBV7-2 and TRBJ1-1, with D uncertain. The CDR3 is 14 residues long. Trimming left V 11 bases short and J 4 bases short, with 20 bases between. CDR1 and CDR2 from the germline V gene are SGHTA and FQGNSA. In DNA, the CDR3 is TGTGCCTCGAGCCCAGACGGTGCGGGCACTGAAGCTTTCTTT. Amino acid sequence: CASSPDGAGTEAFF.

The V gene is TRBV27, the J gene TRBJ2-5; perhaps TRBD2 as D (5 bases). With the DNA end fitting TRBJ2-7 better, the J assignment may be wrong. The CDR3 is 14 amino acids. Looked up from germline, CDR1 is MNHEY and CDR2 is SMNVEV (reference sequence). CDR3 protein: CASSFGGSAYEQYF. The CDR3 DNA reads TGTGCCAGCAGTTTTGGAGGCAGTGCCTACGAGCAGTACTTC.

V usage is TRBV30 and J usage is TRBJ1-1; D is undetermined. Deletions cut 1 base from V and 2 bases from J, with 11 bases between. The CDR3 length is 14 residues. Germline values: CDR1 GTSNPN, CDR2 SVGIG (reference sequence). This chain's CDR3 is CAWSGRFFNTEAFF. CDR3 coding DNA: TGTGCCTGGAGTGGGAGATTCTTTAACACTGAAGCTTTCTTT.

This rearrangement joins TRBV18 to TRBJ1-5; 8 nucleotides match TRBD1. Germline V CDR1 and CDR2: KGHSH, LQKENI. The CDR3 is 14 amino acids. The trim removed 3 bases at V and 6 bases at J, leaving 4 bases unmatched. The CDR3 reads CASSPRQGIQPQHF. In DNA form, the CDR3 reads TGTGCCAGCTCACCTCGACAGGGGATTCAGCCCCAGCATTTT.

V gene TRBV7-9 combines with J gene TRBJ2-5, with a weak D call TRBD1 (6 bases). CDR1 is SEHNR, CDR2 FQNEAQ, per germline (reference sequence). The V end lost 0 bases, the J end lost 5 bases, and 13 bases lay between the germline ends. The CDR3 has 15 residues. This CDR3 is CASSLAQGSSETQYF. The CDR3 coding sequence is TGTGCCAGCAGCTTAGCACAGGGCAGCTCGGAGACCCAGTACTTC. Based on the CDR3 plus reference TRBV7-9 and TRBJ2-5, the full variable domain is DTGVSQNPRHKITKRGQNVTFRCDPISEHNRLYWYRQTLGQGPEFLTYFQNEAQLEKSRLLSDRFSAERPKGSFSTLEIQRTEQGDSAMYLCASSLAQGSSETQYFGPGTRLLVL.

V usage is TRBV27 and J usage is TRBJ1-1, with D possibly being TRBD1 (6 bases). The germline V and J ends were trimmed by 5 bases and 1 base, with 14 bases remaining between them. This CDR3 contains 15 residues. The germline V gene encodes CDR1 MNHEY and CDR2 SMNVEV (reference sequence). The CDR3 protein is CASSNPGQANTEAFF. The CDR3 region has the DNA TGTGCCAGCAGTAACCCGGGACAAGCGAACACTGAAGCTTTCTTT.

The rearrangement joins TRBV7-9 to TRBJ2-1; 8 positions agree with TRBD2. V shed 1 base and J 7 bases; nucleotides not matched to a gene: 12. This CDR3 contains 17 residues. Germline assignment: CDR1 SEHNR and CDR2 FQNEAQ (reference sequence). CDR3 nucleotide sequence: TGTGCCAGCAGCTTAGGAGGTGGGGGGACTAGGAGAAATGAGCAGTTCTTC. Translated: CASSLGGGGTRRNEQFF.

V is TRBV11-3 and J is TRBJ2-2, with TRBD2 matching 8 bases. Looked up from germline, CDR1 is SGHNT and CDR2 is YENEEA. Trimming took 1 base from V and 1 from J; bases not matched to a gene: 8. The CDR3 contains 18 residues. CDR3 loop: CASSLGSWGLGNTGELFF. The CDR3 DNA reads as TGTGCCAGCAGCTTAGGAAGTTGGGGACTAGGGAACACCGGGGAGCTGTTTTTT.

This clone was counted only a few times. The V gene is TRBV15, the J gene TRBJ1-4; unclear D gene. Germline-derived CDR1 and CDR2 are LNHNV and YYDKDF (reference sequence). V lost 3 bases to trimming and J lost 1 base, with 9 bases between them. The CDR3 spans 15 residues. CDR3 nucleotide sequence: TGTGCCACCAGCAGCTCGAGAGGAACTAATGAAAAACTGTTTTTT. Translating gives CATSSSRGTNEKLFF.

The chain is built from TRBV2 and TRBJ2-5, with 9 positions matching TRBD1. Losses at the gene ends were 8 bases for V and 5 bases for J; bases not matched to a gene: 12. CDR3 length: 15 residues. The germline gives CDR1 SNHLY, CDR2 FYNNEI. This CDR3 is CASDRGTGILETQYF. For the CDR3, the DNA is TGTGCCAGCGATCGCGGGACAGGGATTTTGGAGACCCAGTACTTC.

V is TRBV11-2 and J is TRBJ2-3; 9 bases are shared with TRBD2. CDR3 length: 17 amino acids. Looked up from germline, CDR1 is SGHAT and CDR2 is FQNNGV. Trimming removed 4 bases from V and 2 bases from J; junction bases left unmatched: 10. CDR3 nucleotides: TGTGCCAGCAGCTCCCTCCTTAGCGGGAGAGTCACAGATACGCAGTATTTT. As protein: CASSSLLSGRVTDTQYF.

The V gene is TRBV11-2, the J gene TRBJ2-1, with 8 nucleotides matching TRBD2. Germline-derived CDR1 and CDR2 are SGHAT and FQNNGV. After removal of 2 bases from V and 4 bases from J, the junction contained 4 bases not matched to a gene. The CDR3 is 15 amino acids. The CDR3 sequence: CASSLLLAEYNEQFF. CDR3 sequence (DNA): TGTGCCAGCAGCTTATTACTAGCGGAGTACAATGAGCAGTTCTTC.

This chain links TRBV28 with TRBJ2-6; D uncertain. Germline lookup yields CDR1 MDHEN and CDR2 SYDVKM. There are 15 residues in the CDR3. V lost 3 bases and J lost 0, with 6 bases in between. In DNA form, the CDR3 reads TGTGCCAGCAGTTTGAGGAGCTCTGGGGCCAACGTCCTGACTTTC. The encoded protein is CASSLRSSGANVLTF. The entire variable domain, with the rest obtained from reference TRBV28 and TRBJ2-6, is as follows: DVKVTQSSRYLVKRTGEKVFLECVQDMDHENMFWYRQDPGLGLRLIYFSYDVKMKEKGDIPEGYSVSREKKERFSLILESASTNQTSMYLCASSLRSSGANVLTFGAGSRLTVL.

The chain links TRBV23-1 to TRBJ2-3; 9 nucleotides line up with TRBD2. Being an ORF, TRBV23-1 has a function that is uncertain. After removal of 3 bases from V and 2 bases from J, the junction contained 30 bases not matched to a gene. The CDR3 sequence is 24 residues long. Written as DNA, the CDR3 is TGCGCCAGCAGTCACCCACGCCTAGCGGGACCCGAGGACATCACTGGAATAACCACAGATACGCAGTATTTT. Translation gives CASSHPRLAGPEDITGITTDTQYF.

The chain is built from TRBV10-3 and TRBJ2-1, with D unclear. Germline CDR1 ENHRY, CDR2 SYGVKD. The V and J ends lost 10 bases and 6 bases respectively, with 10 bases between them. This CDR3 spans 11 amino acids. CDR3 nucleotides: TGTGCCAGCGGAGTTCCCAATGAGCAGTTCTTC. This encodes CASGVPNEQFF.